This is a list of T cell receptor beta chains from one sample in a study of cytomegalovirus exposure and HLA in healthy donors. Data came from immunoSEQ multiplex PCR; TCRdb stores just in-frame clones and leaves some out. Its table lists tens of thousands of clones. The sequenced sample was PBMCs. The receptors were sampled from a young man in good health and CMV-seropositive. The CDR3 runs from the conserved cysteine through the conserved F or W. The D gene is left open where the match is weak.

v_gene,j_gene,d_gene,CDR3aa,CDR3nt
TRBV5-6,TRBJ2-7,NA,CASSFRGRGSYEQYF,TGCGCCAGCAGCTTTAGGGGGCGGGGTTCCTACGAGCAGTACTTC
TRBV21-1,TRBJ2-7,NA,CASSKVGSSGRARYEQYF,TGTGCCAGCAGCAAAGTGGGCTCGAGCGGGAGGGCCAGGTACGAGCAGTACTTC
TRBV5-1,TRBJ2-7,NA,CASSHSGEAYEQYF,TGCGCCAGCAGCCATTCAGGGGAAGCGTACGAGCAGTACTTC
TRBV30,TRBJ1-2,TRBD1,CAWTPDRGHGYGYTF,TGTGCCTGGACCCCTGACAGGGGACATGGCTATGGCTACACCTTC
TRBV12-5,TRBJ2-3,NA,CASGLDWTDTQYF,TGTGCTAGTGGTTTGGACTGGACAGATACGCAGTATTTT
TRBV27,TRBJ2-7,NA,CASSPYPGYEQYF,TGTGCCAGCAGTCCCTATCCAGGGTACGAGCAGTACTTC
TRBV4-1,TRBJ2-7,TRBD2,CASSQGLAGVYEQYF,TGCGCCAGCAGCCAAGGGCTAGCGGGAGTCTACGAGCAGTACTTC
TRBV9,TRBJ2-4,TRBD2,CASSVAGGRNIQYF,TGTGCCAGCAGCGTAGCGGGGGGTAGGAACATTCAGTACTTC
TRBV28,TRBJ2-3,TRBD2,CATNGLAGRDTQYF,TGTGCCACCAATGGACTAGCGGGAAGAGATACGCAGTATTTT
TRBV19,TRBJ2-7,TRBD2,CASTWTSGAYEQYF,TGTGCCAGTACATGGACTAGCGGAGCCTACGAGCAGTACTTC
TRBV9,TRBJ2-2,NA,CASSPSTPGRGGELFF,TGTGCCAGCAGCCCCTCCACCCCTGGGCGGGGCGGGGAGCTGTTTTTT
TRBV5-4,TRBJ1-5,NA,CASSLEPQGNQPQHF,TGTGCCAGCAGCTTGGAACCACAGGGCAATCAGCCCCAGCATTTT
TRBV28,TRBJ1-6,TRBD1,CASSVTNRGQSPLHF,TGTGCCAGCAGTGTTACCAACAGGGGGCAATCACCCCTCCACTTT
TRBV28,TRBJ2-2,NA,CASSSAGHGELFF,TGTGCCAGCAGTTCAGCGGGACACGGGGAGCTGTTTTTT
TRBV7-6,TRBJ2-7,NA,CASSLDLADSAYEQYF,TGTGCCAGCAGCTTAGACCTGGCCGATTCCGCCTACGAGCAGTACTTC
TRBV7-9,TRBJ2-2,NA,CASSSTGNTGELFF,TGTGCCAGCAGCTCTACGGGGAACACCGGGGAGCTGTTTTTT
TRBV11-3,TRBJ2-5,NA,CASSLSGAALETQYF,TGTGCCAGCAGCTTATCTGGGGCGGCCTTGGAGACCCAGTACTTC
TRBV6-5,TRBJ1-1,TRBD1,CASSAQGAGNTEAFF,TGTGCCAGCAGTGCGCAGGGGGCCGGGAACACTGAAGCTTTCTTT
TRBV18,TRBJ1-6,TRBD1,CASSPNGQGSHSPLHF,TGTGCCAGCTCACCCAACGGACAGGGCAGTCACTCACCCCTCCACTTT
TRBV4-1,TRBJ2-1,TRBD2,CASSQEIFRTSGAYNEQFF,TGCGCCAGCAGCCAAGAGATCTTTAGGACTAGCGGGGCCTACAATGAGCAGTTCTTC
TRBV11-2,TRBJ1-2,NA,CASSLGGSYGYTF,TGTGCCAGCAGCTTAGGAGGGAGTTATGGCTACACCTTC
TRBV2,TRBJ1-5,NA,CASQGTGYEPQHF,TGTGCCAGCCAGGGGACCGGGTATGAGCCCCAGCATTTT
TRBV29-1,TRBJ1-5,NA,CSVEERGRAQHF,TGCAGCGTTGAAGAGCGGGGCCGGGCCCAGCATTTT
TRBV7-8,TRBJ2-1,TRBD2,CASSSERGIYNEQFF,TGTGCCAGCAGCTCGGAGCGGGGGATATACAATGAGCAGTTCTTC
TRBV6-6,TRBJ2-2,NA,CASSYSEGGTGELFF,TGTGCCAGCAGTTACTCGGAAGGGGGCACCGGGGAGCTGTTTTTT
TRBV19,TRBJ1-2,TRBD1,CASSIGSGGGIYGYTF,TGTGCCAGTAGTATAGGCTCAGGGGGCGGAATCTATGGCTACACCTTC
TRBV13,TRBJ2-4,TRBD1,CASSLRTGEDIAKNIQYF,TGTGCCAGCAGCTTAAGGACAGGGGAGGATATAGCCAAAAACATTCAGTACTTC
TRBV2,TRBJ1-2,NA,CASSGGQGTNYGYTF,TGTGCCAGCAGTGGGGGGCAGGGTACTAACTATGGCTACACCTTC
TRBV27,TRBJ2-5,NA,CASSLYIQETQYF,TGTGCCAGCAGTTTATATATCCAAGAGACCCAGTACTTC
TRBV4-2,TRBJ1-2,NA,CASSQDRRQSGYTF,TGTGCCAGCAGCCAAGATCGTCGACAAAGTGGCTACACCTTC
TRBV7-6,TRBJ2-5,TRBD2,CASRALGLAGVETQYF,TGTGCCAGCAGAGCCCTTGGACTAGCGGGAGTTGAGACCCAGTACTTC
TRBV7-5,TRBJ1-2,NA,CVRSLCGYTF,TGTGTCAGAAGCCTATGTGGCTACACCTTC
TRBV19,TRBJ1-2,NA,CASSMNRYYGYTF,TGTGCCAGTAGTATGAACAGGTACTATGGCTACACCTTC
TRBV6-1,TRBJ2-7,NA,CASSPELAGFNEQYF,TGTGCCAGCAGCCCCGAACTAGCAGGGTTCAACGAGCAGTACTTC